The 13 T cell receptor beta chains listed next were all sequenced from one sample in a study of blood T cell repertoires in COVID-19. Measured with immunoSEQ multiplex PCR; TCRdb has only the in-frame clones, and not every one. The sample lists 410,000 or so clones, approximately 91% occurring once. Sequencing input: peripheral blood. Source of these receptors: a woman aged 40 to 50 with COVID-19, enrolled during active disease.

The chain is built from TRBV25-1 and TRBJ1-5, with D possibly matching TRBD1 (5 bases). There are 17 residues in the CDR3. Between the trimmed V and J ends, which lost 1 base and 3 bases, there was a span of 16 bases. CDR1 and CDR2 (germline): MGHDK, SYGVNS. Here the CDR3 DNA reads TGTGCCAGCAGTGAATGGGGCAGGCGTTGTGCCAATCAGCCCCAGCATTTT. Protein: CASSEWGRRCANQPQHF.

This clone was counted only a few times. This chain joins TRBV9 and TRBJ2-1; 12 nucleotides match TRBD2. J lost 9 bases, V lost 3 bases, and 10 bases had no gene match. CDR1 is SGDLS, CDR2 YYNGEE, per germline. The CDR3 sequence is 16 residues long. The CDR3 is CASSALLAGGPVEQFF. The CDR3 DNA sequence: TGTGCCAGCAGCGCGCTTCTAGCGGGAGGGCCGGTTGAGCAGTTCTTC. Full variable domain (outside the CDR3, taken from reference TRBV9 and TRBJ2-1): DSGVTQTPKHLITATGQRVTLRCSPRSGDLSVYWYQQSLDQGLQFLIQYYNGEERAKGNILERFSAQQFPDLHSELNLSSLELGDSALYFCASSALLAGGPVEQFFGPGTRLTVL.

As for this clone: This CDR3 is also generated by other DNA sequences in the sample. The chain combines TRBV6-6 with TRBJ1-5; 9 bases are a match to TRBD1. Germline CDR1 and CDR2: MNHNY and SVGAGI (reference sequence). This CDR3 has 14 residues. Trimming cost V 0 bases and J 7 bases; bases outside gene matches: 1. This CDR3 is CASSYSTGGQPQHF. In DNA, the CDR3 is TGTGCCAGCAGTTACTCGACAGGGGGGCAGCCCCAGCATTTT.

The chain links TRBV6-5 to TRBJ2-2; 7 bases agree with TRBD1. Trimming cost V 6 bases and J 3 bases; bases outside gene matches: 7. CDR1 MNHEY and CDR2 SVGAGI come from the germline V gene. The CDR3 is 15 amino acids. The CDR3 here is CASRSTGWDTGELFF. The CDR3 region has the DNA TGTGCCAGCAGATCGACAGGGTGGGACACCGGGGAGCTGTTTTTT.

V usage is TRBV19 and J usage is TRBJ2-4, with a possible D match to TRBD2 (6 bases). This CDR3 contains 14 residues. Germline assignment: CDR1 LNHDA and CDR2 SQIVND (reference sequence). V lost 7 bases to trimming and J lost 3 bases, with 13 bases between them. CDR3 amino acids: CASTLRGGKNIQYF. CDR3 coding DNA: TGTGCCAGTACTCTAAGGGGAGGCAAAAACATTCAGTACTTC.

The V gene is TRBV7-2, the J gene TRBJ1-1; 10 positions match TRBD1. The germline V gene has CDR1 SGHTA and CDR2 FQGNSA. The ends lost 5 bases at V and 4 bases at J; junction bases unmatched: 7. There are 15 residues in the CDR3. The CDR3 loop reads CASSITTGGSTEAFF. The CDR3 DNA follows: TGTGCCAGCAGCATCACGACAGGGGGCTCCACTGAAGCTTTCTTT.

The gene calls are TRBV6-2 or TRBV6-3 and TRBJ1-1, with D perhaps TRBD1 (5 bases). Trimming left V 4 bases short and J 3 bases short, with 9 bases between. The CDR3 consists of 13 residues. CDR1 and CDR2 from the germline V gene are MNHEY and SVGEGT. The CDR3 reads CASSFDSYTEAFF. The CDR3 nucleotides are TGTGCCAGCAGTTTTGACAGCTACACTGAAGCTTTCTTT.

The rearrangement links TRBV5-1 to TRBJ1-1; the match to TRBD1 covers 7 bases. The germline V gene encodes CDR1 SGHRS and CDR2 YFSETQ. The CDR3 spans 15 residues. V was pared by 1 base and J by 6 bases, with 9 bases of the junction left unmatched. The CDR3: CASSLLPGGNPEAFF. CDR3 bases: TGCGCCAGCAGCTTGCTGCCAGGGGGTAACCCTGAAGCTTTCTTT.

This chain uses TRBV5-4 with TRBJ1-4; D is unresolved. The CDR3 extends over 14 amino acids. V was trimmed by 4 bases and J by 1 base, leaving 8 bases between them. From germline, CDR1 is SGHNT and CDR2 YYREEE (reference sequence). The DNA for the CDR3 is TGTGCCAGCAGCCCCGGGATAACTAATGAAAAACTGTTTTTT. Protein sequence: CASSPGITNEKLFF.

V is TRBV5-4 and J is TRBJ2-7; D gene ambiguous. The length of the CDR3 is 14 residues. Trimming left V 1 base short and J 0 bases short, with 8 bases between. Per germline, CDR1 SGHNT and CDR2 YYREEE (reference sequence). In nucleotides, the CDR3 is TGTGCCAGCAGCTTGATGGCGGACTCCTACGAGCAGTACTTC. Its translation is CASSLMADSYEQYF.

This clone showed up just once. CDR3 sequence (DNA): TGTGCCAGCAGCTTAGATCCCCAGCGGCCTGAGCAGTTCTTC. This translates into CASSLDPQRPEQFF. The chain links TRBV11-3 to TRBJ2-1, with D possibly matching TRBD2 (5 bases). Germline values: CDR1 SGHNT, CDR2 YENEEA. V lost 0 bases and J lost 9, with 12 bases in between. CDR3 size: 14 residues.

This clone was picked up a small number of times. The chain employs TRBV24-1 and TRBJ2-2; D ambiguous. Germline V gene lookup returns CDR1 KGHDR and CDR2 SFDVKD. CDR3 length: 17 residues. V was clipped by 1 base and J by 0 bases, with 11 bases between them. The CDR3 is CATSDLKELTNTGELFF. The CDR3 DNA is TGTGCCACCAGTGATTTAAAGGAGCTAACGAACACCGGGGAGCTGTTTTTT.

This clone appeared once. The V call is TRBV28, the J call TRBJ1-2, with TRBD1 identical over 11 bases. Germline CDR1 MDHEN, CDR2 SYDVKM. Trimming cost V 3 bases and J 8 bases; bases outside gene matches: 5. The CDR3 is made up of 14 amino acids. CDR3 bases: TGTGCCAGCAGTTTGGACAGGGGGCGACGAGGCTACACCTTC. Its translation: CASSLDRGRRGYTF.